This T cell receptor beta chain is from a study of identical twins. This clonotype was counted only a few times. TCRdb re-called the 5' RACE reads through MiXCR, storing one row per CDR3 protein. This repertoire shows about 570,000 distinct CDR3 sequences, around a tenth found once; its top ten account for around 3.1%. Trimming shortened V by 6 bases and J by 2 bases, and 19 bases separated the two germline ends. Germline V gene data show CDR1 as SNHLY and CDR2 as FYNNEI. The CDR3 loop spans 16 amino acids. A further study also used this sample, focusing on yellow fever vaccine responses in identical twins.

The chain employs TRBV2 and TRBJ2-5; D uncertain. This TCR came from a woman under 30 in good health. Sequencing was done on a sample of PBMCs. As DNA, the CDR3 is TGTGCCAGCAGGCCCTGGACCGTCGGGCCGCAAGAGACCCAGTACTTC. Translating gives CASRPWTVGPQETQYF.